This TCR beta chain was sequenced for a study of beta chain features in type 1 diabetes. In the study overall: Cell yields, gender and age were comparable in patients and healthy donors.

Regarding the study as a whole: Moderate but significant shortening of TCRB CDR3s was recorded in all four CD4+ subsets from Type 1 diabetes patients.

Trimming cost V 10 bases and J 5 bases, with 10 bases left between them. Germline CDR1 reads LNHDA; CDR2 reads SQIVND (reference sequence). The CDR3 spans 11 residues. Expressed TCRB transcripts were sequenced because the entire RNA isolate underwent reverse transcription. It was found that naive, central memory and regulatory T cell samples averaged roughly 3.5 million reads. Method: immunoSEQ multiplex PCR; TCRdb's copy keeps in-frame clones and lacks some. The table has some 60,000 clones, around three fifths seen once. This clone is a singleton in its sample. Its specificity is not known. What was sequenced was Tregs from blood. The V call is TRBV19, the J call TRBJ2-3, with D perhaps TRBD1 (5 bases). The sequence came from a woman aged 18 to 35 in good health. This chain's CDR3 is CAIRTGDTQYF. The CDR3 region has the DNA TGTGCCATTCGCACAGGAGATACGCAGTATTTT.